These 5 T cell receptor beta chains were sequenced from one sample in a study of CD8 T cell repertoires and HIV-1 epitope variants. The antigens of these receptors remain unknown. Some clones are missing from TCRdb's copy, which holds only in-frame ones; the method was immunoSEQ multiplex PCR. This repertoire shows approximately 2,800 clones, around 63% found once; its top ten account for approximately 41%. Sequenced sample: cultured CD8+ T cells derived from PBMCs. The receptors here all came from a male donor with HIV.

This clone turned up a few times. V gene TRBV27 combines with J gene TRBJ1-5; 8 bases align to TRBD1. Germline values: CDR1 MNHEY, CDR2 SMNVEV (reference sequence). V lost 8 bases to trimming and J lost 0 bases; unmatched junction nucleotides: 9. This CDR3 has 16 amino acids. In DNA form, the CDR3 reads TGTGCCAGCCGATCAGGGGGCAGGGGTAGCAATCAGCCCCAGCATTTT. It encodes CASRSGGRGSNQPQHF.

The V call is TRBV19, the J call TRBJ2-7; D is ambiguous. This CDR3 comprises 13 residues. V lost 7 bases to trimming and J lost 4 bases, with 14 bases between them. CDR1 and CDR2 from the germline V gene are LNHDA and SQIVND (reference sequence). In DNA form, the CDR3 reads TGTGCCAGTACGAAAATAGCTCTGTACGAGCAGTACTTC. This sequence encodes CASTKIALYEQYF. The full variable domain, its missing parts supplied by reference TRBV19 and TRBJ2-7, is DGGITQSPKYLFRKEGQNVTLSCEQNLNHDAMYWYRQDPGQGLRLIYYSQIVNDFQKGDIAEGYSVSREKKESFPLTVTSAQKNPTAFYLCASTKIALYEQYFGPGTRLTVT.

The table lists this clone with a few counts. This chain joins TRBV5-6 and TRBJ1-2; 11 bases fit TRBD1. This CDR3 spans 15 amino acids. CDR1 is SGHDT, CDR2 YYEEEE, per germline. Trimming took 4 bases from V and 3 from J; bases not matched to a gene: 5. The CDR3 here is CASSPGQGVDYGYTF. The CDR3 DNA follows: TGTGCCAGCAGCCCGGGACAGGGGGTCGACTATGGCTACACCTTC.

In nucleotides, the CDR3 is TGTGCCAGCAGTTACTCGACAGGGGGCAACGCTGAAGCTTTCTTT. This gives the protein CASSYSTGGNAEAFF. This chain links TRBV6-5 with TRBJ1-1, with 10 bases aligning to TRBD1. This CDR3 comprises 15 residues. Germline-derived CDR1 and CDR2 are MNHEY and SVGAGI. With 0 bases clipped from V and 6 bases from J, the junction kept 4 bases outside the gene matches.

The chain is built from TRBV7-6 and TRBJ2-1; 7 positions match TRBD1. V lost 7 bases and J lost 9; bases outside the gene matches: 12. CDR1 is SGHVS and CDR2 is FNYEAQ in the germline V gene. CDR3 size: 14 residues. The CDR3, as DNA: TGTGCCAGCAACCAAGGGGGCAATCCTGGTGAGCAGTTCTTC. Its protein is CASNQGGNPGEQFF.